These 20 T cell receptor beta chains were sequenced from one sample in a study of blood T cell repertoires in COVID-19. The assay was immunoSEQ multiplex PCR, and TCRdb's table has in-frame clones only and misses some. Of hundreds of thousands of clones listed, around nine tenths were seen once; the top ten hold about an eighth. Sequenced input: peripheral blood. These TCRs come from a woman between 65 and 79 years old with COVID-19, enrolled during active disease.

Regarding this clone: An end of the junction does not agree with germline; a read error may underlie this. The chain carries TRBV10-3 and TRBJ1-2; a weak D match, TRBD1 (6 bases). In germline, CDR1 is ENHRY, CDR2 SYGVKD. The CDR3 has 14 amino acids. CDR3 in DNA: TGTGCCATCAATGAGCAGGGGCCAAACTATGGCTACACCTTC. Protein product: CAINEQGPNYGYTF.

The chain employs TRBV27 and TRBJ2-2; a weak D match, TRBD1 (5 bases). V was shortened by 8 bases and J by 8 bases, with 18 bases between the two germline ends. Germline V gene data show CDR1 as MNHEY and CDR2 as SMNVEV (reference sequence). The length of the CDR3 is 14 residues. The DNA for the CDR3 is TGTGCCAGCCCCTCGACAGATTTAGGAGGGGAGCTGTTTTTT. As protein: CASPSTDLGGELFF.

This clone has just a few counts. The chain is built from TRBV4-1 and TRBJ2-7; perhaps TRBD2 as D (5 bases). The length of the CDR3 is 14 residues. The germline CDR1 and CDR2 sequences are MGHRA and YSYEKL. The V end lost 0 bases, the J end lost 5 bases, and 11 bases lay between the germline ends. CDR3 sequence reads: CASSQDLGSHEQYF. The DNA of the CDR3 is TGCGCCAGCAGCCAAGATTTAGGGAGCCACGAGCAGTACTTC.

This chain joins TRBV5-5 and TRBJ2-2; 8 bases are shared with TRBD2. The CDR3 runs to 18 residues. Germline V CDR1 and CDR2: SGHKS, YYEKEE (reference sequence). V lost 1 base and J lost 2; bases outside the gene matches: 10. The CDR3 protein is CASSLWPRGAKNTGELFF. The CDR3 coding sequence is TGTGCCAGCAGCTTGTGGCCGCGGGGGGCTAAAAACACCGGGGAGCTGTTTTTT. The complete variable domain, with remaining parts taken from reference TRBV5-5 and TRBJ2-2, reads DAGVTQSPTHLIKTRGQQVTLRCSPISGHKSVSWYQQVLGQGPQFIFQYYEKEERGRGNFPDRFSARQFPNYSSELNVNALLLGDSALYLCASSLWPRGAKNTGELFFGEGSRLTVL.

With regard to this clone: The same CDR3 is also encoded by other DNA sequences in this sample. The chain combines TRBV7-2 with TRBJ2-7; D might be TRBD1 (6 bases). Germline assignment: CDR1 SGHTA and CDR2 FQGNSA. This CDR3 has 13 residues. Trimming left V 5 bases short and J 0 bases short, with 8 bases between. The DNA of the CDR3 is TGTGCCAGCAGCCAGACAGGCTCCTACGAGCAGTACTTC. Amino acids: CASSQTGSYEQYF.

This rearrangement joins TRBV5-1 to TRBJ2-2; a weak D match, TRBD1 (6 bases). The V end was cut by 0 bases, the J end by 9 bases, with 15 bases between. Germline values: CDR1 SGHRS, CDR2 YFSETQ. The CDR3 covers 15 residues. This CDR3 reads CASSLEAGVFRELFF. The DNA for the CDR3 is TGCGCCAGCAGCTTGGAAGCAGGGGTTTTCAGGGAGCTGTTTTTT.

The gene calls are TRBV4-1 and TRBJ2-7; TRBD1 aligns across 10 bases. The V gene end was trimmed by 3 bases and the J gene end by 6 bases; junction bases not matched to a gene: 5. CDR1 is MGHRA and CDR2 is YSYEKL in the germline V gene. This CDR3 is built from 14 residues. CDR3 residues: CASSQETGGSEQYF. CDR3 DNA sequence: TGCGCCAGCAGCCAGGAGACAGGGGGCAGCGAGCAGTACTTC.

This chain uses TRBV6-2 or TRBV6-3 with TRBJ2-3; 10 bases agree with TRBD2. CDR1 is MNHEY, CDR2 SVGEGT, per germline. After removal of 2 bases from V and 4 bases from J, the junction contained 3 bases not matched to a gene. The CDR3 extends over 15 amino acids. The CDR3 is CASSYVAGGPDTQYF. The DNA of the CDR3 is TGTGCCAGCAGTTACGTAGCGGGGGGACCAGATACGCAGTATTTT.

In its sample, this clone was seen once. The V and J genes are TRBV27 and TRBJ1-1, with a possible D match to TRBD1 (5 bases). CDR1 and CDR2 from the germline V gene are MNHEY and SMNVEV (reference sequence). There are 13 residues in the CDR3. Trimming shortened V by 6 bases and J by 8 bases, and 16 bases separated the two germline ends. The CDR3 sequence is CASRIIFQGEAFF. The CDR3 DNA reads as TGTGCCAGCAGGATTATCTTCCAGGGCGAAGCTTTCTTT.

The chain is built from TRBV7-2 and TRBJ2-7, with D possibly TRBD1 on 6 matching bases. This CDR3 comprises 12 residues. Germline CDR1 is SGHTA and CDR2 is FQGNSA. V lost 6 bases and J 3 bases, leaving 9 bases between the germline ends. The CDR3 loop reads CASSQQGYEQYF. CDR3 coding DNA: TGTGCCAGCAGTCAACAGGGCTACGAGCAGTACTTC. Filled out from reference TRBV7-2 and TRBJ2-7, the complete variable domain reads GAGVSQSPSNKVTEKGKDVELRCDPISGHTALYWYRQSLGQGLEFLIYFQGNSAPDKSGLPSDRFSAERTGGSVSTLTIQRTQQEDSAVYLCASSQQGYEQYFGPGTRLTVT.

The rearrangement joins TRBV3-1 (or the pseudogene TRBV3-2) to TRBJ2-1; 13 bases agree with TRBD2. CDR1 and CDR2 from the germline V gene are LGHDT and YNNKEL (reference sequence). V shed 1 base, J shed 4 bases, and the junction held 4 bases outside the gene matches. The CDR3 has 17 residues. Here the CDR3 DNA reads TGTGCCAGCAGCCAAGTACTAGCGGGGGGGCCGTACAATGAGCAGTTCTTC. It encodes CASSQVLAGGPYNEQFF.

This rearrangement joins TRBV7-8 to TRBJ1-2, with 8 positions matching TRBD1. V lost 5 bases, J lost 4 bases, and 6 bases stayed unmatched. The CDR3 spans 14 residues. Germline-derived CDR1 and CDR2 are SGHVS and FQNEAQ. The CDR3 is CASSRDRTFYGYTF. The CDR3 DNA is TGTGCCAGCAGCCGGGACAGGACCTTCTATGGCTACACCTTC.

V gene TRBV3-1 (or the pseudogene TRBV3-2) combines with J gene TRBJ1-3; 7 bases map to TRBD1. The CDR3 runs 15 residues. V lost 1 base and J lost 2; bases outside the gene matches: 2. The V gene's germline CDR1 is LGHDT and CDR2 YNNKEL (reference sequence). The CDR3 DNA reads as TGTGCCAGCAGCCAAGGAGGGGGCCCTGGAAACACCATATATTTT. It encodes CASSQGGGPGNTIYF.

The CDR3 reads CASSIDRTNSPLHF. CDR3 DNA sequence: TGTGCCAGCAGCATTGACAGGACAAATTCACCCCTCCACTTT. The gene calls are TRBV5-6 and TRBJ1-6; perhaps TRBD1 as D (6 bases). V lost 4 bases, J lost 7 bases, and 12 bases lay in between. The CDR3 is made up of 14 amino acids. The germline gives CDR1 SGHDT, CDR2 YYEEEE.

The genes are TRBV5-1 and TRBJ2-2; the D is unclear. The germline gives CDR1 SGHRS, CDR2 YFSETQ. CDR3 length: 12 amino acids. The ends were cut back, 7 bases at V and 4 bases at J, with 8 bases in the middle. The DNA for the CDR3 is TGCGCCAGCCAAAAAGCCACCGGGGAGCTGTTTTTT. This encodes CASQKATGELFF.

This clone showed up just a few times. The V gene is TRBV6-5, the J gene TRBJ1-2, with D possibly being TRBD1 (5 bases). The germline V gene encodes CDR1 MNHEY and CDR2 SVGAGI. The CDR3 runs 14 residues. V was trimmed by 6 bases and J by 6 bases, leaving 17 bases between them. The CDR3 DNA reads TGTGCCAGCAGCCGCCGGGCAGGGATGGATGGCTACACCTTC. Its translation is CASSRRAGMDGYTF.

The chain carries TRBV9 and TRBJ2-5, with D possibly being TRBD2 (6 bases). Germline V gene sequence: CDR1 SGDLS, CDR2 YYNGEE. The CDR3 extends over 18 amino acids. V shed 4 bases and J shed 4 bases, with 26 bases lying between them. In DNA form, the CDR3 reads TGTGCCAGCAGCCCTCGCGTGGGCCCTGGGTCCGGGGGAGAGACCCAGTACTTC. Protein product: CASSPRVGPGSGGETQYF.

This clone was recorded once. The chain is built from TRBV9 and TRBJ1-4, with TRBD1 identical over 7 bases. From germline, CDR1 is SGDLS and CDR2 YYNGEE. The CDR3 spans 15 residues. Unmatched junction bases numbered 7, after V lost 3 bases and J lost 5 bases. For the CDR3, the DNA is TGTGCCAGCAGCGAGGGACAGAATCTGAATGAAAAACTGTTTTTT. It encodes CASSEGQNLNEKLFF.

The genes are TRBV6-5 and TRBJ1-6, with 8 bases that match TRBD1. The CDR3 loop spans 14 amino acids. CDR1 and CDR2 (germline): MNHEY, SVGAGI. Trimming removed 6 bases from V and 5 bases from J; junction bases left unmatched: 3. CDR3 sequence: CASRPTGDNSPLHF. DNA of the CDR3: TGTGCCAGCAGGCCGACAGGGGATAATTCACCCCTCCACTTT.

V is TRBV18 and J is TRBJ2-7; the match to TRBD1 covers 12 bases. V shed 6 bases, J shed 6 bases, and the junction held 9 bases outside the gene matches. The length of the CDR3 is 15 residues. CDR1 is KGHSH, CDR2 LQKENI, per germline. The CDR3 protein is CASSPRDRGQAEQYF. The CDR3 DNA sequence: TGTGCCAGCTCTCCTCGGGACAGGGGGCAGGCCGAGCAGTACTTC.